This TCR beta chain emerged from a study of blood T cell repertoires in COVID-19. Whole-study context: Sites across the United States, Italy and Spain contributed samples from acute and convalescent COVID-19. PBMCs, B-cell-depleted T cells, or T cells were the source of the cDNA or gDNA that made up the material.

The ends were cut back, 5 bases at V and 5 bases at J, with 21 bases in the middle. Germline V CDR1 and CDR2: SGHTA, FQGNSA. The CDR3 loop spans 16 amino acids. Sequenced by immunoSEQ multiplex PCR; TCRdb stores in-frame clones only, minus some. This sample has fewer than 350,000 clones, with roughly 86% found just once. This clone showed up just once. The chain uses TRBV7-2 and TRBJ1-2, with D tentatively TRBD1 (5 bases). Source material: peripheral blood. The sequence derives from a man aged 35-49 years with active or convalescent COVID-19. CDR3 region: CASSPNIRGDVYGYTF. The CDR3 DNA reads as TGTGCCAGCAGCCCGAACATAAGGGGCGATGTGTATGGCTACACCTTC.